The 24 T cell receptor beta chains in this list originate from one sample, sequenced in a study of cytomegalovirus exposure and HLA in healthy donors. Both 60 Vbeta primers and 13 Jbeta primers went into the PCR. Sequencing used immunoSEQ multiplex PCR; TCRdb keeps in-frame clones, though not all of them. The sample carries tens of thousands of clones, approximately 78% recorded once. Sequenced sample: PBMCs. The receptors shown here come from a man aged 18 to 29 in good health and CMV-seronegative.

The chain has TRBV2 and TRBJ2-1, with D possibly matching TRBD1 (6 bases). The CDR3 runs 12 residues. CDR1 SNHLY and CDR2 FYNNEI come from the germline V gene. With 6 bases removed from V and 9 bases from J, the gap between germline ends came to 12 bases. This CDR3 reads CASSDLGGEQFF. CDR3 DNA: TGTGCCAGCAGCGATCTAGGGGGTGAGCAGTTCTTC.

Only one count was recorded for this clone. CDR3 sequence (DNA): TGTGCCAGCAACCGGGACAGTTACACCGGGGAGCTGTTTTTT. Translated: CASNRDSYTGELFF. The chain couples TRBV9 to TRBJ2-2; TRBD1 matches 7 bases. Germline V lookup: CDR1 SGDLS, CDR2 YYNGEE. V lost 6 bases and J lost 3; bases outside the gene matches: 5. The CDR3 contains 14 residues. The complete variable domain, with remaining parts taken from reference TRBV9 and TRBJ2-2, reads DSGVTQTPKHLITATGQRVTLRCSPRSGDLSVYWYQQSLDQGLQFLIQYYNGEERAKGNILERFSAQQFPDLHSELNLSSLELGDSALYFCASNRDSYTGELFFGEGSRLTVL.

The chain recombines TRBV5-8 with TRBJ1-5; D call uncertain. The V end lost 1 base, the J end lost 0 bases, and 8 bases lay between the germline ends. The CDR3 is made up of 15 amino acids. Germline values: CDR1 SGHTS, CDR2 YDEGEE. The CDR3 spells CASSLRGISNQPQHF. CDR3 DNA sequence: TGTGCCAGCAGCTTGAGAGGGATTAGCAATCAGCCCCAGCATTTT.

The chain couples TRBV5-5 to TRBJ2-2, with D tentatively TRBD2 (5 bases). Trimming left V 1 base short and J 2 bases short, with 12 bases between. The germline V gene encodes CDR1 SGHKS and CDR2 YYEKEE (reference sequence). The length of the CDR3 is 16 residues. In nucleotides, the CDR3 is TGTGCCAGCAGCTTGAACCCGGGATCTAACACCGGGGAGCTGTTTTTT. Translated, it gives CASSLNPGSNTGELFF.

V usage is TRBV9 and J usage is TRBJ2-7; 12 bases match TRBD1. With V trimmed by 3 bases and J by 3 bases, 4 bases remained unmatched. The CDR3 contains 15 residues. The germline V gene has CDR1 SGDLS and CDR2 YYNGEE. This chain's CDR3 is CASSEGTGGSYEQYF. CDR3 nucleotide sequence: TGTGCCAGCAGCGAGGGGACAGGGGGCAGCTACGAGCAGTACTTC.

This chain connects TRBV29-1 to TRBJ1-1; 8 nucleotides align to TRBD1. CDR3 length: 13 amino acids. J was trimmed by 5 bases and V by 5 bases; bases with no gene match: 7. Germline CDR1 SQVTM, CDR2 ANQGSEA. The CDR3 DNA follows: TGCAGCGTTTACCGGACAGGGCAAACTGAAGCTTTCTTT. Protein: CSVYRTGQTEAFF.

The V and J genes are TRBV7-2 and TRBJ1-3; D call uncertain. Germline lookup yields CDR1 SGHTA and CDR2 FQGNSA. V was trimmed by 3 bases and J by 4 bases, leaving 13 bases between them. The CDR3 runs to 15 residues. CDR3 amino acids: CASSLEGLGGNTIYF. The DNA for the CDR3 is TGTGCCAGCAGCTTGGAGGGCCTTGGGGGAAACACCATATATTTT.

This rearrangement joins TRBV2 to TRBJ2-5, with TRBD2 as a possible D gene (6 bases). Trimming cost V 6 bases and J 5 bases, with 19 bases left between them. CDR3 length: 15 residues. Germline values: CDR1 SNHLY, CDR2 FYNNEI. This CDR3 reads CASSTSQGGVETQYF. In nucleotides, the CDR3 is TGTGCCAGCAGCACCTCGCAGGGAGGCGTCGAGACCCAGTACTTC.

The genes are TRBV28 and TRBJ1-2; TRBD1 aligns across 9 bases. CDR3 length equals 15 residues. In germline, CDR1 is MDHEN, CDR2 SYDVKM. V was pared by 5 bases and J by 5 bases, with 9 bases of the junction left unmatched. The CDR3 protein is CASSNTGGAWYGYTF. The CDR3 nucleotides read TGTGCCAGCAGTAACACAGGGGGCGCGTGGTATGGCTACACCTTC.

The chain couples TRBV6-5 to TRBJ2-3; 7 nucleotides line up with TRBD1. This CDR3 is built from 16 residues. Germline loops: CDR1 MNHEY, CDR2 SVGAGI. The ends lost 2 bases at V and 3 bases at J; junction bases unmatched: 8. CDR3 residues: CASSYGWTGLTDTQYF. Written as DNA, the CDR3 is TGTGCCAGCAGTTACGGGTGGACAGGCTTAACAGATACGCAGTATTTT.

The chain employs TRBV5-1 and TRBJ2-5; 14 nucleotides align to TRBD2. This CDR3 is built from 17 residues. V was clipped by 3 bases and J by 2 bases; unmatched bases: 6. The V gene's germline CDR1 is SGHRS and CDR2 YFSETQ. The CDR3 bases are TGCGCCAGCAGCTCTGGGGGGACTAGCGGGGGACAAGAGACCCAGTACTTC. Encoded protein: CASSSGGTSGGQETQYF.

This sequence joins TRBV7-9 and TRBJ1-2; maybe TRBD1 (6 bases). CDR1 is SEHNR and CDR2 is FQNEAQ in the germline V gene (reference sequence). CDR3 length equals 14 residues. Deletions cut 5 bases from V and 4 bases from J, with 14 bases between. CDR3 region: CASSPYYRAYGYTF. The CDR3 DNA reads as TGTGCCAGCAGCCCATATTACAGGGCCTATGGCTACACCTTC.

The chain is built from TRBV6-5 and TRBJ2-3, with 7 positions matching TRBD1. Trimming cost V 7 bases and J 7 bases; bases outside gene matches: 14. Germline assignment: CDR1 MNHEY and CDR2 SVGAGI. This CDR3 is built from 15 residues. CDR3 protein: CASTKAGTDSNTQYF. CDR3 bases: TGTGCCAGCACCAAGGCTGGGACAGATTCAAATACGCAGTATTTT.

CDR3 loop: CASSDWQDQPQHF. CDR3 nucleotide sequence: TGTGCCAGCAGTGATTGGCAGGATCAGCCCCAGCATTTT. The chain employs TRBV2 and TRBJ1-5; D is undetermined. Trimming cost V 3 bases and J 5 bases, with 8 bases left between them. This CDR3 region has 13 residues. Germline lookup yields CDR1 SNHLY and CDR2 FYNNEI. Using reference TRBV2 and TRBJ1-5 for the parts outside the CDR3, the full variable domain is EPEVTQTPSHQVTQMGQEVILRCVPISNHLYFYWYRQILGQKVEFLVSFYNNEISEKSEIFDDQFSVERPDGSNFTLKIRSTKLEDSAMYFCASSDWQDQPQHFGDGTRLSIL.

V and J are TRBV7-8 and TRBJ2-2; a possible D gene is TRBD1 (5 bases). The germline gives CDR1 SGHVS, CDR2 FQNEAQ. V was trimmed by 1 base and J by 6 bases, leaving 12 bases between them. The CDR3 has 15 amino acids. CDR3 amino acids: CASSLVGRASGELFF. CDR3 bases: TGTGCCAGCAGCTTAGTAGGCAGGGCGTCCGGGGAGCTGTTTTTT.

V gene TRBV5-4 combines with J gene TRBJ2-7, with 7 bases identical to TRBD1. This CDR3 has 15 amino acids. Germline values: CDR1 SGHNT, CDR2 YYREEE (reference sequence). With 2 bases clipped from V and 3 bases from J, the junction kept 8 bases outside the gene matches. DNA for the CDR3: TGTGCCAGCAGCTTACCGGGACAGAACTTCTACGAGCAGTACTTC. Protein sequence: CASSLPGQNFYEQYF.

This clone has only a few counts. The J gene is TRBJ2-7, the V gene TRBV5-4; TRBD1 matches 7 bases. Germline V CDR1 and CDR2: SGHNT, YYREEE (reference sequence). V was pared by 5 bases and J by 0 bases, with 2 bases of the junction left unmatched. This CDR3 is 13 amino acids long. CDR3 region: CASRDRSSYEQYF. DNA for the CDR3: TGTGCCAGCAGGGACAGGAGCTCCTACGAGCAGTACTTC.

In its sample, this clone was seen once. The rearrangement joins TRBV11-2 to TRBJ1-1; D unclear. The CDR3 loop spans 15 amino acids. Trimming removed 5 bases from V and 1 base from J, with 14 bases in between. The germline V gene has CDR1 SGHAT and CDR2 FQNNGV. The CDR3 sequence is CASSPLGGGNTEAFF. CDR3 nucleotide sequence: TGTGCCAGCAGCCCCCTAGGCGGAGGGAACACTGAAGCTTTCTTT.

The chain links TRBV7-3 to TRBJ2-7; 11 positions match TRBD1. The CDR3 has 15 amino acids. CDR1 and CDR2 from the germline V gene are SGHTA and FQGTGA. The junction had 9 bases not matched to a gene; V was cut back by 5 bases and J by 6 bases. CDR3 sequence (DNA): TGTGCCAGCAGCCGTAACGGACAGGGGGCGGCCGAGCAGTACTTC. This sequence encodes CASSRNGQGAAEQYF. Full variable domain (missing parts from reference TRBV7-3 and TRBJ2-7): GAGVSQTPSNKVTEKGKYVELRCDPISGHTALYWYRQSLGQGPEFLIYFQGTGAADDSGLPNDRFFAVRPEGSVSTLKIQRTERGDSAVYLCASSRNGQGAAEQYFGPGTRLTVT.

The gene calls are TRBV5-1 and TRBJ2-3, with 14 bases fitting TRBD2. Germline CDR1 reads SGHRS; CDR2 reads YFSETQ. This CDR3 comprises 15 residues. The V and J ends lost 4 bases and 7 bases, in that order; junction bases with no gene match: 5. In DNA, the CDR3 is TGCGCCAGCAGCCCGGGACTAGCGGGGGTGAATACGCAGTATTTT. The encoded protein is CASSPGLAGVNTQYF.

This clone occurred a few times. CDR3 nucleotide sequence: TGTGCCTGGACTAAATCCTACGAGCAGTACTTC. It encodes CAWTKSYEQYF. The chain carries TRBV30 and TRBJ2-7; the D is unclear. The CDR3 runs 11 residues. Germline V gene sequence: CDR1 GTSNPN, CDR2 SVGIG (reference sequence). With 4 bases removed from V and 1 base from J, the gap between germline ends came to 5 bases.

The chain carries TRBV10-3 and TRBJ1-2; 8 bases are shared with TRBD1. Trimming at V came to 6 bases and at J to 4 bases, leaving 10 bases not matched to a gene. The V gene's germline CDR1 is ENHRY and CDR2 SYGVKD. The CDR3 has 15 residues. The DNA of the CDR3 is TGTGCCATCAGCGACCCCAATACAGGGGGCTATGGCTACACCTTC. Residues: CAISDPNTGGYGYTF.

The V and J genes are TRBV30 and TRBJ2-2; 10 nucleotides line up with TRBD2. This CDR3 is 15 amino acids long. Losses at the gene ends were 1 base for V and 8 bases for J; bases not matched to a gene: 7. In germline, CDR1 is GTSNPN, CDR2 SVGIG (reference sequence). CDR3 coding DNA: TGTGCCTGGAGTGGCCATAGCGGGAGGACAGGGGAGCTGTTTTTT. It yields the protein CAWSGHSGRTGELFF.

The chain carries TRBV9 and TRBJ1-1; D perhaps matches TRBD1 (6 bases). The V gene's germline CDR1 is SGDLS and CDR2 YYNGEE. The CDR3 is 16 amino acids. V lost 2 bases and J 5 bases, leaving 19 bases between the germline ends. CDR3 sequence: CASSVSTPGAATEAFF. The CDR3 coding sequence is TGTGCCAGCAGCGTCTCCACTCCAGGGGCGGCAACTGAAGCTTTCTTT.